These T cell receptor beta chains were read from a single sample in a study of shared clonotypes between healthy human individuals. The data were produced by immunoSEQ multiplex PCR, yet TCRdb's version contains in-frame clones alone and is incomplete. The profile shows about 1.5 million clones, approximately 98% of them singletons. The sequencing input was naive CD4+ T cells sorted from blood. The receptors were sampled from a man aged 30 to 39 in good health. The CDR3 runs from the conserved cysteine through the conserved F or W. The D gene is left open where the match is weak. Clone size is shown for a subset of rows, as once, few, many or a class of expanded clone.

j_call v_call clone_size cdr3_length d_call cdr3_nt cdr3_aa
TRBJ2-3 TRBV2 - 14 TRBD2 TGTGCCAGCCTAAGCGGGATTAGCACAGATACGCAGTATTTT CASLSGISTDTQYF
TRBJ2-2 TRBV9 - 15 - TGTGCCAGCAGCGTAGGGGGGAGGAACACCGGGGAGCTGTTTTTT CASSVGGRNTGELFF
TRBJ2-3 TRBV5-1 - 15 - TGCGCCAGCAGCTTTGTCCCTAGCGTAACAGATACGCAGTATTTT CASSFVPSVTDTQYF
TRBJ2-1 TRBV5-1 - 17 TRBD2 TGCGCCAGCAGCTCCCCCCCTGCGCGGGACTACGTTCTTGAGCAGTTCTTC CASSSPPARDYVLEQFF
TRBJ1-1 TRBV4-1 - 15 - TGCGCCAGCAGCCAAGGGGCTGGGGGTAGAGCTGAAGCTTTCTTT CASSQGAGGRAEAFF
TRBJ2-6 TRBV4-1 - 20 - TGCGCCAGCAGTTCGAAGAAGGGTGGGTTAAGATCGGGTGGGGCCAACGTCCTGACTTTC CASSSKKGGLRSGGANVLTF
TRBJ1-1 TRBV5-1 - 15 - TGCGCCAGCAGCTTGGAAACAGCGCTGAACACTGAAGCTTTCTTT CASSLETALNTEAFF
TRBJ2-7 TRBV28 - 15 TRBD2 TGTGCCAGCAGTTCTAGCGGAGGGATTACGAGGGAGCAGTACTTC CASSSSGGITREQYF
TRBJ2-7 TRBV7-9 - 15 TRBD1 TGTGCCAGCAGCCAAGAGGACAGGGTGTTTAGCGAGCAGTACTTC CASSQEDRVFSEQYF
TRBJ2-1 TRBV10-3 - 15 TRBD2 TGTGCCATCAGTTTCACTAGCGGCTCCTACAATGAGCAGTTCTTC CAISFTSGSYNEQFF
TRBJ2-1 TRBV2 - 15 TRBD2 TGTGCCAGCAGTGGATCTAGCGGGAGATTCAGTGAGCAGTTCTTC CASSGSSGRFSEQFF
TRBJ2-7 TRBV28 - 15 - TGTGCCAGCAGTTTCGACCCTTCGAGCTCCTACGAGCAGTACTTC CASSFDPSSSYEQYF
TRBJ1-5 TRBV5-1 - 14 TRBD1 TGCGCCAGCAGCGATGGGACAGGGTTTCAGCCCCAGCATTTT CASSDGTGFQPQHF
TRBJ1-4 TRBV28 - 14 TRBD1 TGTGCCAGCAGTACAGCAGGGGGCGGCAGAAAACTGTTTTTT CASSTAGGGRKLFF
TRBJ1-5 TRBV19 - 15 - TGTGCCAGTAGTATACTCGACGGGATGAATCAGCCCCAGCATTTT CASSILDGMNQPQHF
TRBJ1-1 TRBV6-6 - 14 - TGTGCCAGCAGTTACGGCAGATCAAACACTGAAGCTTTCTTT CASSYGRSNTEAFF
TRBJ2-5 TRBV2 - 15 TRBD2 TGTGCCAGCAGTCCCCAATGGGGCGGGGGAGAGACCCAGTACTTC CASSPQWGGGETQYF
TRBJ2-2 TRBV9 - 15 - TGTGCCAGCAGCGTAGGAGGCAGACACACCGGGGAGCTGTTTTTT CASSVGGRHTGELFF
TRBJ2-7 TRBV6-1 - 15 - TGTGCCAGCAAAAGGGATAGGGACCGAATAGGCGAGCAGTACTTC CASKRDRDRIGEQYF
TRBJ2-1 TRBV6-1 - 15 - TGTGCCAGCAGTGCGGGAATACGCTCCTACAATGAGCAGTTCTTC CASSAGIRSYNEQFF
TRBJ2-1 TRBV7-2 - 16 TRBD2 TGTGCCAGCAGCTTGGCTAGCGGGGGGATCTACAATGAGCAGTTCTTC CASSLASGGIYNEQFF
TRBJ2-4 TRBV5-1 - 17 - TGCGCCAGCAGCTTGGAGGGCAGGGACCAAACCCTAAACATTCAGTACTTC CASSLEGRDQTLNIQYF
TRBJ1-3 TRBV2 - 13 - TGTGCCAGCAACAGGGCCCTTGGAAACACCATATATTTT CASNRALGNTIYF
TRBJ1-2 TRBV30 - 15 - TGTGCCTGGAGTGTATTCCGGGAGGGAAACTATGGCTACACCTTC CAWSVFREGNYGYTF
TRBJ2-1 TRBV19 once 14 TRBD1 TGTGCCAGTAGTTCGGGGACAGGGCTTAATGAGCAGTTCTTC CASSSGTGLNEQFF
TRBJ2-7 TRBV2 - 14 - TGTGCCAGCAGTGAAGGGTTGACAACCTACGAGCAGTACTTC CASSEGLTTYEQYF
TRBJ2-3 TRBV2 - 14 - TGTGCCAGCAGTGACCCCGGGATCACAGATACGCAGTATTTT CASSDPGITDTQYF
TRBJ2-2 TRBV10-1 - 16 - TGCGCCAGCAGTGAGTCGTGGGGGCCGCGAGCCGGGGAGCTGTTTTTT CASSESWGPRAGELFF
TRBJ2-7 TRBV2 - 15 - TGTGCCAGCAGTCCTCCGGGCCCGGGGGATTACGAGCAGTACTTC CASSPPGPGDYEQYF
TRBJ2-2 TRBV10-3 once 14 - TGTGCCATCAGTCTGACGAGGGTTGGCGGGGAGCTGTTTTTT CAISLTRVGGELFF
TRBJ1-1 TRBV9 - 14 - TGTGCCAGCAGCCCGGTGAGAGCGAACACTGAAGCTTTCTTT CASSPVRANTEAFF
TRBJ2-1 TRBV4-1 - 16 TRBD1 TGCGCCAGCAGCCCCATCGGACAGGGGGCCCCAAATGAGCAGTTCTTC CASSPIGQGAPNEQFF
TRBJ2-7 TRBV5-5 - 16 TRBD1 TGTGCCAGCAGCTTCGCTGGAGGCAGGGGGTCGGTCGAGCAGTACTTC CASSFAGGRGSVEQYF
TRBJ1-5 TRBV7-9 - 16 - TGTGCCAGCAGCCCCGATATAGGCGTTAGCAATCAGCCCCAGCATTTT CASSPDIGVSNQPQHF
TRBJ2-7 TRBV5-1 - 14 - TGCGCCAGCAGCTTTAGGACAGAGACCTACGAGCAGTACTTC CASSFRTETYEQYF
TRBJ1-2 TRBV20-1 - 11 - TGCAGTGCTAGATCCCGGGGAGGCTACACCTTC CSARSRGGYTF
TRBJ1-2 TRBV14 - 15 - TGTGCCAGCAGCCCTCGTCGGGTTGCGGGGGATGGCTACACCTTC CASSPRRVAGDGYTF
TRBJ2-1 TRBV15 - 12 - TGTGCCACCAGCAGGTCTTACAATGAGCAGTTCTTC CATSRSYNEQFF
TRBJ2-3 TRBV4-1 - 18 TRBD2 TGCGCCAGCAGCCCATTGGGACTAGCGGGAGTTTGGACAGATACGCAGTATTTT CASSPLGLAGVWTDTQYF
TRBJ2-7 TRBV11-2 - 17 - TGTGCCAGCAGCAAGGGACTGGCGGGGCAGAGACCCTACGAGCAGTACTTC CASSKGLAGQRPYEQYF
TRBJ2-5 TRBV5-1 - 15 TRBD1 TGCGCCAGCAGCATCGGGACAGGGAGCCAAGAGACCCAGTACTTC CASSIGTGSQETQYF
TRBJ1-1 TRBV28 - 12 - TGTGCCAGCAGTCTCAATACAGGGTTCTCTTTCTTT CASSLNTGFSFF
TRBJ1-1 TRBV6-1 - 13 - TGTGCCAGCAGTGAAATGTGGAAGGGATCAGCTTTCTTT CASSEMWKGSAFF
TRBJ2-3 TRBV2 - 11 - TGTGCTTCCCTAGTGAGGGATACGCAGTATTTT CASLVRDTQYF
TRBJ2-1 TRBV28 - 14 - TGTGCCAGCAGAGGGAGGGCCAGGGGTAATGAGCAGTTCTTC CASRGRARGNEQFF
TRBJ1-1 TRBV7-9 - 15 - TGTGCCAGCAGCTTGTCAGATCTTATCAACACTGAAGCTTTCTTT CASSLSDLINTEAFF
TRBJ2-5 TRBV7-9 - 14 - TGTGCCAGCAGCTTTTCTGGAGGGGGAGAGACCCAGTACTTC CASSFSGGGETQYF
TRBJ2-7 TRBV9 - 14 TRBD1 TGTGCCAGCAGCCCAGGACAGGATCCCTACGAGCAGTACTTC CASSPGQDPYEQYF
TRBJ2-1 TRBV11-3 - 18 TRBD2 TGTGCCAGCAGCTTTGGGCCGGGACTAGCGGGAGCTTCAAATGAGCAGTTCTTC CASSFGPGLAGASNEQFF
TRBJ2-2 TRBV30 - 16 TRBD2 TGTGCCTGGAGTGTACGTTTTAGCGGGACCGCCGGGGAGCTGTTTTTT CAWSVRFSGTAGELFF
TRBJ1-2 TRBV5-6 - 13 - TGTGCCAGCAGCTTGGAAGGGTTTGGTGGCTACACCTTC CASSLEGFGGYTF
TRBJ2-4 TRBV7-9 once 14 TRBD1 TGTGCCAGCAGTCCTGGGACAGGGGGTGGCATTCAGTACTTC CASSPGTGGGIQYF
TRBJ2-3 TRBV27 - 14 - TGTGCCAGCAGTGAACCCTGGGGCACAGATACGCAGTATTTT CASSEPWGTDTQYF
TRBJ2-5 TRBV18 once 14 TRBD2 TGTGCCAGCTCACCCGGGACTAGACAAGAGACCCAGTACTTC CASSPGTRQETQYF
TRBJ1-3 TRBV5-1 - 16 - TGCGCCAGCAGCTTGGCCGGCAGCATCTCTGGAAACACCATATATTTT CASSLAGSISGNTIYF
TRBJ2-5 TRBV5-1 - 14 - TGCGCCAGCAGCTTCGCGCGGACGGGAGAGACCCAGTACTTC CASSFARTGETQYF
TRBJ1-3 TRBV9 - 16 - TGTGCCAGCAGTGGAACAGTGTTGAGCTCTGGAAACACCATATATTTT CASSGTVLSSGNTIYF